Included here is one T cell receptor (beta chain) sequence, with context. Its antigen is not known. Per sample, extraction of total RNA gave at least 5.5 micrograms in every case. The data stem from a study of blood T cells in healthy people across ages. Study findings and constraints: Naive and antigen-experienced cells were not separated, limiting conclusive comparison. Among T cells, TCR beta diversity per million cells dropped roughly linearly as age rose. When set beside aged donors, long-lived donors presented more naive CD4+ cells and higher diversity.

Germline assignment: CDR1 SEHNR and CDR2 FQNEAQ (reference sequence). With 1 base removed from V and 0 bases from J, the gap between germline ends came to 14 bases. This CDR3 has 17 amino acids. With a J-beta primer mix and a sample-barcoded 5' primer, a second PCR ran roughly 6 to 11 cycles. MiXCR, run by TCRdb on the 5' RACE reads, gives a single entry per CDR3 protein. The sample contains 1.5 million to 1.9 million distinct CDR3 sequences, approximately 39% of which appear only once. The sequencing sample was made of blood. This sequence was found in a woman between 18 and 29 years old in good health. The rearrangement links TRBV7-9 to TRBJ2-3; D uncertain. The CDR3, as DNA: TGTGCCAGCAGCTTAGGTCTCGGCGTCGAAAGCACAGATACGCAGTATTTT. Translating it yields CASSLGLGVESTDTQYF.